This TCR beta chain was sequenced during a study of CD8+CD57+ T cells in acquired aplastic anemia. An expansion of CD8+CD57+ cells by flow cytometry had been shown in patients chosen for sequencing. The CDR3 length is 14 residues. The ends were cut back, 4 bases at V and 11 bases at J, with 15 bases in the middle. CDR1 SEHNR and CDR2 FQNEAQ come from the germline V gene (reference sequence). Both TCR beta VDJ combination and CDR3 sequence profiling were carried out. Genomic DNA was the template for this profiling. TCRdb passed the reads through MiXCR, listing each CDR3 protein once. Of under 200,000 distinct CDR3 sequences in the sample, about two thirds were seen once.

The rearrangement uses TRBV7-9 and TRBJ1-6, with D hard to call. The sequence was obtained from a human donor with aplastic anemia. The material sequenced was sorted CD4+, CD8+, or CD8+CD57+ T cells (not recorded which) from PBMCs. The CDR3 protein is CASSSGSNPTPLHF. In DNA form, the CDR3 reads TGTGCCAGCAGCTCGGGAAGTAATCCTACACCCCTCCACTTT.